Detailed here is one T cell receptor (beta chain). What it binds is not known. The data originate from a study of cytomegalovirus exposure and HLA in healthy donors. Whole-study results and caveats: An analysis that came later showed most CMV-associated TCR beta chains appearing HLA-restricted. Later work found that TCR association rates differed between HLA loci; DRB1 had the most and HLA-C the fewest.

V was pared by 10 bases and J by 3 bases, with 5 bases of the junction left unmatched. Germline CDR1 reads LNHDA; CDR2 reads SQIVND (reference sequence). This CDR3 spans 13 amino acids. PCR involved 60 Vbeta and 13 Jbeta primers. Here immunoSEQ multiplex PCR was the method, and the copy in TCRdb shows in-frame clones only, minus some. The profile covers a few hundred thousand clones, with around 85% appearing a single time and under 0.25% taken by the ten largest. Donors counted as nominally healthy when sampled, yet unrecorded immune exposures were likely. The chain carries TRBV19 and TRBJ1-5, with TRBD1 matching 8 bases. The sequencing input was PBMCs. This receptor was taken from a girl under 10 years old in good health and CMV-seronegative. As DNA, the CDR3 is TGTGCCACCGACAGGGGATCCAATCAGCCCCAGCATTTT. Amino acids: CATDRGSNQPQHF.